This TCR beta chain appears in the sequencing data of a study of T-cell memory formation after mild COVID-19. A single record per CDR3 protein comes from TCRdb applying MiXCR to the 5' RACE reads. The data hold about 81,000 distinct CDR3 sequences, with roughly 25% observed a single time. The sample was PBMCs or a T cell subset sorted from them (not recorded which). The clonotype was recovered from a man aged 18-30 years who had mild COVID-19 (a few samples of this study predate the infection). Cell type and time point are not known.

CDR3 loop: CASSQDRTGNTEAFF. The CDR3 DNA follows: TGTGCCAGCAGCCAAGACCGGACAGGGAACACTGAAGCTTTCTTT. The J gene is TRBJ1-1, the V gene TRBV3-1; 7 nucleotides agree with TRBD1. Germline V CDR1 and CDR2: LGHDT, YNNKEL (reference sequence). The CDR3 covers 15 residues. The V segment lost 0 bases and the J segment 1 base; nucleotides outside the gene matches: 2.